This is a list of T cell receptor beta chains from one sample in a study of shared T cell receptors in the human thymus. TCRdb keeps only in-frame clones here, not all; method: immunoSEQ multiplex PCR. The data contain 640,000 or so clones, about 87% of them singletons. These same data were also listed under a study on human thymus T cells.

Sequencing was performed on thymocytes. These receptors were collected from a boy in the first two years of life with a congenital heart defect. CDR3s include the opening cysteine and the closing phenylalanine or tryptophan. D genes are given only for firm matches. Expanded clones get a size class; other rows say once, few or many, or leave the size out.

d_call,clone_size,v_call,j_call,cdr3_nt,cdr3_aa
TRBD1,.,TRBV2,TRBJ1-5,TGTGCCAGCAGTGAGGGCCGGGACAGGGAGGGGAATAGCAATCAGCCCCAGCATTTT,CASSEGRDREGNSNQPQHF
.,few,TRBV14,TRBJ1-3,TGTGCCAGCAGCCACCCCCGAGGACAGTTGGGTTCTGGAAACACCATATATTTT,CASSHPRGQLGSGNTIYF
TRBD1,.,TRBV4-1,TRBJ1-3,TGCGCCAGCAGCCAAACGGACAGGGGAAAAGGAAACCCCATATATTTT,CASSQTDRGKGNPIYF
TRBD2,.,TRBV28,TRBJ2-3,TGTGCCAGCAGTCCCCGAGGGACTAGCGGGAGCACAGATACGCAGTATTTT,CASSPRGTSGSTDTQYF
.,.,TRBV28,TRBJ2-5,TGTGCCAGCAGTGCGACTAGTGGGGAAGAGACCCAGTACTTC,CASSATSGEETQYF
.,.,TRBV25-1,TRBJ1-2,TGTGCCAGCAAATTAAGGGGCAGGGTAAGTGGCTACACATTC,CASKLRGRVSGYTF
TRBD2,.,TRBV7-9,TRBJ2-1,TGTGCCAGCAGCTTCGCCTTGAGCCTAGCGGGGGGTGGCAATGAGCAGTTCTTC,CASSFALSLAGGGNEQFF
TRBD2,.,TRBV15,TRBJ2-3,TGTGCCACCAGCAGAGGGGATCGGCGCGGGAGGGGTGGAGGTACGCAGTATTTT,CATSRGDRRGRGGGTQYF
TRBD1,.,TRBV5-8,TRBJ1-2,TGTGCCAGCAATCGGACAGGGAACTATGGCTACACCTTC,CASNRTGNYGYTF
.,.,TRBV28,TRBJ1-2,TGTGCCAGCAGTCTAGGGGGGGAGCAACCCTATGGCTACACCTTC,CASSLGGEQPYGYTF
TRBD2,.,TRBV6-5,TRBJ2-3,TGTGCCAGCAGTTCTAGCGGGAGCTCAGATACGCAGTATTTT,CASSSSGSSDTQYF
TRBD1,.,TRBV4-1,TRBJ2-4,TGCGCCAGCAGCCCGGGACAGATAGAAAACATTCAGTACTTC,CASSPGQIENIQYF
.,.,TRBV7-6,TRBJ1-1,TGTGCCAGCAGCTTGGAGGTCCGGGACACTGAAGCTTTCTTT,CASSLEVRDTEAFF